This entry lists 26 T cell receptor beta chains sequenced from one sample in a study of human T cells and chemical hapten exposure. Time point here: patch test 3, about 24 weeks after DPC sensitization. Stated treatment: therapeutic diphenylcyclopropenone sensitization with weekly scalp DPC. TCRdb fed the RACE reads into MiXCR, producing one record per CDR3 protein. The table shows about 190,000 distinct CDR3 sequences, with more than 20% occurring only once. The material was whole blood, obtained in connection with sensitization to the hapten diphenylcyclopropenone (DPC). The receptors come from a woman in her thirties or forties with alopecia areata. Some clones in this sample may be carry-over from other donors' samples.

This clonotype was seen ten or more times. The V call is TRBV27, the J call TRBJ2-5; 9 nucleotides align to TRBD1. The CDR3 extends over 15 amino acids. V trimming: 2 bases; J trimming: 0 bases; junction bases outside the gene matches: 1. Germline V gives CDR1 MNHEY, CDR2 SMNVEV (reference sequence). The CDR3, as DNA: TGTGCCAGCAGTTTACGGGACAGGGACCAAGAGACCCAGTACTTC. Translation gives CASSLRDRDQETQYF.

In this sample, this clonotype turned up a few times. The chain combines TRBV2 with TRBJ2-3, with 9 bases that match TRBD2. Germline V lookup: CDR1 SNHLY, CDR2 FYNNEI. The length of the CDR3 is 18 residues. The V gene end was trimmed by 6 bases and the J gene end by 4 bases; junction bases not matched to a gene: 17. The CDR3, as DNA: TGTGCCAGCAGCTTACTGGGACTAGCTTCCTGGAAGGCAGATACGCAGTATTTT. Translated: CASSLLGLASWKADTQYF.

This rearrangement joins TRBV29-1 to TRBJ2-7, with a tentative D call TRBD2 (5 bases). This CDR3 comprises 12 residues. CDR1 and CDR2 from the germline V gene are SQVTM and ANQGSEA. Trimming took 6 bases from V and 6 from J, leaving 15 bases between them. The CDR3 nucleotides are TGCAGCGTGACAATAAACCGGGGCGAGCAGTACTTC. It translates to CSVTINRGEQYF.

In this sample, this clonotype turned up a few times. The rearrangement joins TRBV7-2 to TRBJ2-1; D possibly uses TRBD1 or TRBD2 (5 bases each). CDR3 size: 16 residues. V was trimmed by 6 bases and J by 5 bases, leaving 20 bases between them. The V gene's germline CDR1 is SGHTA and CDR2 FQGNSA. The CDR3 nucleotides are TGTGCCAGCAGTCCCGCCGGGACCCTTGGGCACAATGAGCAGTTCTTC. It encodes CASSPAGTLGHNEQFF.

This clonotype was counted between two and nine times. The genes are TRBV6-5 and TRBJ2-7, with TRBD1 matching 8 bases. Germline V gives CDR1 MNHEY, CDR2 SVGAGI. The CDR3 runs to 15 residues. V gave up 0 bases and J gave up 3 bases; unmatched junction bases: 4. CDR3 nucleotide sequence: TGTGCCAGCAGTTACTCCGGGACAGGCGACTACGAGCAGTACTTC. This sequence encodes CASSYSGTGDYEQYF.

The chain recombines TRBV3-1 with TRBJ2-7; 14 nucleotides align to TRBD2. CDR3 length: 15 residues. V lost 2 bases, J lost 5 bases, and 2 bases stayed unmatched. CDR1 and CDR2 (germline): LGHDT, YNNKEL (reference sequence). CDR3 sequence (DNA): TGTGCCAGCAGCCAATGGGGACTAGCGGGAGACGAGCAGTACTTC. Amino acid sequence: CASSQWGLAGDEQYF.

This clonotype has only a few counts. CDR3 DNA: TGTGCCAGCAGCTTAGATGGGGTTGGCCTGAACACCGGGGAGCTGTTTTTT. This encodes CASSLDGVGLNTGELFF. The chain joins TRBV11-2 to TRBJ2-2; no firm D call. Per germline, CDR1 SGHAT and CDR2 FQNNGV. CDR3 length equals 17 residues. V lost 0 bases and J 1 base, leaving 12 bases between the germline ends.

The chain has TRBV4-1 and TRBJ1-2, with TRBD1 as a possible D gene (6 bases). The CDR3 covers 17 residues. Trimming removed 4 bases at V and 5 bases at J, with 23 bases between. Germline CDR1 reads MGHRA; CDR2 reads YSYEKL. Written as DNA, the CDR3 is TGCGCCAGCAGCCCGGGCACGGACAGCGACGGCCCATATGGCTACACCTTC. Translating gives CASSPGTDSDGPYGYTF.

The chain uses TRBV20-1 and TRBJ2-3, with no clear D. V shed 5 bases and J shed 0 bases, with 12 bases lying between them. Germline CDR1 and CDR2: DFQATT and SNEGSKA (reference sequence). The CDR3 has 14 amino acids. DNA of the CDR3: TGCAGTGCTTTTAGAGCAGGAAGCACAGATACGCAGTATTTT. This codes for CSAFRAGSTDTQYF.

Only a few counts were recorded for this clonotype. This sequence joins TRBV6-2 or TRBV6-3 and TRBJ2-7, with 9 nucleotides matching TRBD2. In germline, CDR1 is MNHEY, CDR2 SVGEGT. The ends lost 2 bases at V and 7 bases at J; junction bases unmatched: 6. This CDR3 is 14 amino acids long. The CDR3 reads CASSYLASGAEQYF. The CDR3 DNA follows: TGTGCCAGCAGTTACCTGGCTAGCGGGGCGGAGCAGTACTTC.

This clonotype turned up a few times. The chain carries TRBV28 and TRBJ1-6; 8 nucleotides line up with TRBD1. The CDR3 covers 16 residues. The V gene end was trimmed by 7 bases and the J gene end by 10 bases; junction bases not matched to a gene: 15. Per the germline V gene, CDR1 is MDHEN and CDR2 is SYDVKM. The CDR3 here is CASTQGQGPLGSPLHF. CDR3 bases: TGTGCCAGCACTCAAGGACAGGGACCCCTCGGGTCACCCCTCCACTTT.

This clonotype was counted ten times or more. This sequence joins TRBV5-5 and TRBJ2-3; 7 nucleotides match TRBD1. CDR3 size: 13 residues. Germline V gene lookup returns CDR1 SGHKS and CDR2 YYEKEE (reference sequence). J was trimmed by 5 bases and V by 0 bases; bases with no gene match: 0. This CDR3 reads CASSLDRGDTQYF. Here the CDR3 DNA reads TGTGCCAGCAGCTTGGACAGGGGAGATACGCAGTATTTT.

This clonotype was detected a few times. The rearrangement uses TRBV25-1 and TRBJ2-7, with a tentative D call TRBD2 (6 bases). Per the germline V gene, CDR1 is MGHDK and CDR2 is SYGVNS. The CDR3 extends over 13 amino acids. The germline V and J ends were trimmed by 1 base and 7 bases, with 11 bases remaining between them. The DNA of the CDR3 is TGTGCCAGCAGTGAATCGCGGGGCATGGAGCAGTACTTC. Its translation: CASSESRGMEQYF.

This clonotype was recorded at least ten times. The genes are TRBV4-1 and TRBJ2-2; D ambiguous. This CDR3 has 13 residues. CDR1 is MGHRA and CDR2 is YSYEKL in the germline V gene. Deletions cut 3 bases from V and 4 bases from J, with 6 bases between. The CDR3 spells CASSHRSTGELFF. The CDR3 DNA reads as TGCGCCAGCAGCCACCGAAGCACCGGGGAGCTGTTTTTT.

This clonotype was counted only a few times. The chain carries TRBV28 and TRBJ2-1; 12 bases fit TRBD2. CDR1 and CDR2 (germline): MDHEN, SYDVKM. The CDR3 has 15 amino acids. V lost 5 bases to trimming and J lost 8 bases; unmatched junction nucleotides: 7. The CDR3 region is CASSPTSGRFHEQFF. As DNA, the CDR3 is TGTGCCAGCAGTCCCACTAGCGGGAGGTTCCATGAGCAGTTCTTC.

This clonotype has ten or more counts. The chain recombines TRBV10-3 with TRBJ2-7; TRBD2 agrees at 13 bases. The trim removed 0 bases at V and 5 bases at J, leaving 4 bases unmatched. Germline CDR1 and CDR2: ENHRY and SYGVKD. This CDR3 spans 16 amino acids. In DNA, the CDR3 is TGTGCCATCAGTGAGTCCGCACTAGCGGGAGGGAACGAGCAGTACTTC. Translating it yields CAISESALAGGNEQYF.

This rearrangement joins TRBV7-9 to TRBJ2-1; perhaps TRBD2 as D (5 bases). V was pared by 4 bases and J by 0 bases, with 16 bases between. Germline assignment: CDR1 SEHNR and CDR2 FQNEAQ (reference sequence). This CDR3 region has 17 residues. CDR3 sequence: CASSYEPITSSYNEQFF. Here the CDR3 DNA reads TGTGCCAGCAGCTACGAACCAATCACTAGCTCCTACAATGAGCAGTTCTTC.

This clonotype was seen more than once but under ten times. The chain combines TRBV20-1 with TRBJ1-1, with a weak D call TRBD1 (5 bases). The CDR3 extends over 15 amino acids. Germline CDR1 DFQATT, CDR2 SNEGSKA (reference sequence). The V end was cut by 3 bases, the J end by 2 bases, with 16 bases between. The CDR3 reads CSASGRWGLNTEAFF. The CDR3 region has the DNA TGCAGTGCTAGCGGTAGATGGGGACTAAACACTGAAGCTTTCTTT.

The chain recombines TRBV7-2 with TRBJ2-1; D not certain. CDR3 length equals 15 residues. In germline, CDR1 is SGHTA, CDR2 FQGNSA. V lost 4 bases and J lost 4, with 14 bases in between. CDR3 nucleotide sequence: TGTGCCAGCAGCTCCGCAACCGTGACGTACAATGAGCAGTTCTTC. Translated: CASSSATVTYNEQFF.

This chain joins TRBV10-3 and TRBJ2-3; 10 positions agree with TRBD1. With 5 bases clipped from V and 5 bases from J, the junction kept 4 bases outside the gene matches. Per the germline V gene, CDR1 is ENHRY and CDR2 is SYGVKD. The CDR3 runs 14 residues. CDR3 in amino acids: CAISPGQGKDTQYF. In nucleotides, the CDR3 is TGTGCCATCAGTCCGGGACAGGGGAAAGATACGCAGTATTTT.

The chain has TRBV6-2 or TRBV6-3 and TRBJ1-2; no reliable D call. CDR1 is MNHEY, CDR2 SVGEGT, per germline. The CDR3 sequence is 12 residues long. V dropped 0 bases and J dropped 3 bases, with 2 bases sitting between them. CDR3 coding DNA: TGTGCCAGCAGTTACTCCTACTATGGCTACACCTTC. Protein sequence: CASSYSYYGYTF.

A few counts support this clonotype. The V gene is TRBV27, the J gene TRBJ2-7, with D unresolved. Trimming pared 4 bases from V and 2 bases from J, leaving 9 bases between. CDR1 and CDR2 (germline): MNHEY, SMNVEV (reference sequence). The CDR3 is 13 residues long. This CDR3 reads CASSYGRAYEQYF. The CDR3 nucleotides read TGTGCCAGCAGTTACGGACGGGCCTACGAGCAGTACTTC.

The chain links TRBV5-8 to TRBJ2-3; the D gene is possibly TRBD2 (7 bases). This CDR3 is built from 12 residues. V lost 2 bases, J lost 12 bases, and 13 bases lay in between. Germline-derived CDR1 and CDR2 are SGHTS and YDEGEE. CDR3 amino acids: CASSFFRGGQYF. CDR3 sequence (DNA): TGTGCCAGCAGCTTCTTTAGGGGGGGTCAGTATTTT.

This clonotype was seen more than once but under ten times. J is TRBJ2-1 and V is TRBV29-1, with 12 positions matching TRBD2. This CDR3 contains 15 residues. Losses at the gene ends were 4 bases for V and 3 bases for J; bases not matched to a gene: 4. Germline CDR1 is SQVTM and CDR2 is ANQGSEA. For the CDR3, the DNA is TGCAGCGTTGGACTAGCGGGAGCGAGCTACAATGAGCAGTTCTTC. It encodes CSVGLAGASYNEQFF.

This clonotype was detected a few times. J is TRBJ2-6 and V is TRBV7-2; D remains ambiguous. Trimming left V 5 bases short and J 0 bases short, with 11 bases between. The germline V gene encodes CDR1 SGHTA and CDR2 FQGNSA. This CDR3 region has 16 residues. CDR3 sequence (DNA): TGTGCCAGCAGCCGTCGATGGCACTCTGGGGCCAACGTCCTGACTTTC. Translated: CASSRRWHSGANVLTF. The variable domain in full, completed from reference TRBV7-2 and TRBJ2-6, reads GAGVSQSPSNKVTEKGKDVELRCDPISGHTALYWYRQSLGQGLEFLIYFQGNSAPDKSGLPSDRFSAERTGGSVSTLTIQRTQQEDSAVYLCASSRRWHSGANVLTFGAGSRLTVL.

The V and J genes are TRBV25-1 and TRBJ2-1; D may be TRBD2 (5 bases). V shed 0 bases and J shed 15 bases, with 9 bases lying between them. This CDR3 is 11 amino acids long. The germline V gene encodes CDR1 MGHDK and CDR2 SYGVNS. CDR3 coding DNA: TGTGCCAGCAGTGAATACGGACTTTGGTTCTTC. This translates into CASSEYGLWFF.